Each of the 22 T cell receptor beta chains below was sequenced from the same sample in a study of OX40 agonist ivuxolimab in advanced cancers. TCRdb keeps only in-frame clones here, not all; method: immunoSEQ multiplex PCR. Found here are some 80,000 clones, roughly 90% of them singletons; the top ten hold roughly 9%. This specimen consisted of CD4+ or CD8+ T cells sorted from blood, obtained in a trial of the OX40 agonist ivuxolimab. These receptors were obtained from an adult with an advanced solid tumor such as melanoma, head and neck, liver or kidney cancer.

This chain links TRBV27 with TRBJ2-7, with unresolved D. The CDR3 is 14 amino acids. Between the trimmed V and J ends, which lost 6 bases and 5 bases, there was a span of 17 bases. Germline CDR1 and CDR2: MNHEY and SMNVEV (reference sequence). CDR3 amino acids: CASSKKTAFNEQYF. CDR3 coding DNA: TGTGCCAGCAGCAAGAAAACCGCGTTCAACGAGCAGTACTTC.

CDR3 residues: CASSPNPSGLSYNEQFF. The CDR3, as DNA: TGTGCCAGCAGCCCAAACCCTAGCGGGCTCTCCTACAATGAGCAGTTCTTC. The gene calls are TRBV7-2 and TRBJ2-1, with 8 nucleotides matching TRBD2. With 5 bases clipped from V and 0 bases from J, the junction kept 9 bases outside the gene matches. Germline V CDR1 and CDR2: SGHTA, FQGNSA. This CDR3 spans 17 amino acids.

The rearrangement links TRBV27 to TRBJ2-3; possibly TRBD2 for D (7 bases). The CDR3 is 17 amino acids. Germline assignment: CDR1 MNHEY and CDR2 SMNVEV (reference sequence). The V end lost 3 bases, the J end lost 9 bases, and 25 bases lay between the germline ends. Here the CDR3 reads CASSLGGLAEQIRTQYF. Written as DNA, the CDR3 is TGTGCCAGCAGTTTGGGGGGGCTAGCGGAACAGATACGGACGCAGTATTTT.

This chain uses TRBV11-3 with TRBJ2-1; 9 nucleotides align to TRBD2. J gave up 0 bases and V 5 bases, and 11 bases lay outside the gene matches. This CDR3 has 18 amino acids. Germline V lookup: CDR1 SGHNT, CDR2 YENEEA. The DNA for the CDR3 is TGTGCCAGCAGCCTAGGGTTTGCGGGGGGGTTCTCCTACAATGAGCAGTTCTTC. This encodes CASSLGFAGGFSYNEQFF.

The sample holds one count of this clone. This sequence joins TRBV13 and TRBJ2-7; 10 bases map to TRBD1. The germline CDR1 and CDR2 sequences are PRHDT and FYEKMQ (reference sequence). Trimming at V came to 1 base and at J to 6 bases, leaving 6 bases not matched to a gene. There are 15 residues in the CDR3. Written as DNA, the CDR3 is TGTGCCAGCAGCTTAGTCGGGACAGGGGTTACCGAGCAGTACTTC. It specifies CASSLVGTGVTEQYF.

V usage is TRBV11-2 and J usage is TRBJ1-2; D is uncertain. In germline, CDR1 is SGHAT, CDR2 FQNNGV. The CDR3 sequence is 18 residues long. Deletions cut 5 bases from V and 7 bases from J, with 29 bases between. Here the CDR3 reads CASSPLRPGVLTSAGYTF. CDR3 sequence (DNA): TGTGCCAGCAGCCCCTTGCGACCCGGGGTCCTAACGAGTGCTGGCTACACCTTC.

The V gene is TRBV5-6, the J gene TRBJ2-7; D ambiguous. The CDR3 is made up of 15 amino acids. The germline V gene has CDR1 SGHDT and CDR2 YYEEEE. Trimming stripped 4 bases from V and 1 base from J, with 15 bases between. The CDR3 DNA follows: TGTGCCAGCAGCCCGCGGATGGTCCCTTCCTACGAGCAGTACTTC. It specifies CASSPRMVPSYEQYF.

The gene calls are TRBV6-6 and TRBJ2-7, with 7 bases fitting TRBD1. The CDR3 consists of 13 residues. Germline V gene lookup returns CDR1 MNHNY and CDR2 SVGAGI (reference sequence). The V gene end was trimmed by 7 bases and the J gene end by 3 bases; junction bases not matched to a gene: 6. CDR3 protein: CASTPGQSYEQYF. The CDR3 coding sequence is TGTGCCAGCACGCCGGGACAGAGCTACGAGCAGTACTTC.

The rearrangement uses TRBV2 and TRBJ2-3; possibly TRBD2 for D (7 bases). Germline-derived CDR1 and CDR2 are SNHLY and FYNNEI. Deletions cut 7 bases from V and 2 bases from J, with 16 bases between. The CDR3 is 15 amino acids. The CDR3 bases are TGTGCCAGCATTATTCGGGGGGCCTACACAGATACGCAGTATTTT. Translated, it gives CASIIRGAYTDTQYF.

The genes are TRBV11-2 and TRBJ2-1; 9 nucleotides align to TRBD1. Per the germline V gene, CDR1 is SGHAT and CDR2 is FQNNGV. The CDR3 covers 17 residues. Germline trimming cut 5 bases from V and 7 bases from J; bases unmatched to any gene: 15. This chain's CDR3 is CASSKPLGDRVWNEQFF. CDR3 sequence (DNA): TGTGCCAGCAGCAAGCCGCTCGGGGACAGGGTATGGAATGAGCAGTTCTTC.

The chain employs TRBV6-1 and TRBJ2-7; 9 bases align to TRBD1. The V gene's germline CDR1 is MNHNS and CDR2 SASEGT. CDR3 length: 14 residues. J lost 0 bases, V lost 6 bases, and 3 bases had no gene match. CDR3 nucleotide sequence: TGTGCCAGCAGAGACAGGGGGTACTCCTACGAGCAGTACTTC. Translated, it gives CASRDRGYSYEQYF.

The chain combines TRBV7-9 with TRBJ1-1; D is uncertain. V was pared by 1 base and J by 7 bases, with 10 bases between. In germline, CDR1 is SEHNR, CDR2 FQNEAQ (reference sequence). The length of the CDR3 is 13 residues. CDR3: CASSLGGSGEAFF. The CDR3 nucleotides read TGTGCCAGCAGCTTAGGAGGGTCCGGTGAAGCTTTCTTT.

This chain uses TRBV18 with TRBJ1-5; 10 bases line up with TRBD1. This CDR3 has 16 residues. V gave up 0 bases and J gave up 2 bases; unmatched junction bases: 1. Germline CDR1 reads KGHSH; CDR2 reads LQKENI. The DNA of the CDR3 is TGTGCCAGCTCACCACCGGGGACAGGGGGCAATCAGCCCCAGCATTTT. Residues: CASSPPGTGGNQPQHF.

The V and J genes are TRBV6-4 and TRBJ1-2; maybe TRBD1 (5 bases). Looked up from germline, CDR1 is MRHNA and CDR2 is SNTAGT. The ends were cut back, 4 bases at V and 5 bases at J, with 11 bases in the middle. CDR3 size: 13 residues. In DNA form, the CDR3 reads TGTGCCAGCAGTGTACAAAAGGGGTATGGCTACACCTTC. It translates to CASSVQKGYGYTF.

This rearrangement joins TRBV11-2 to TRBJ1-3, with D perhaps TRBD1 (5 bases). The germline V gene has CDR1 SGHAT and CDR2 FQNNGV. The CDR3 extends over 14 amino acids. The germline V and J ends were trimmed by 5 bases and 3 bases, with 11 bases remaining between them. CDR3 sequence reads: CASSPTVLGNTIYF. The CDR3 nucleotides are TGTGCCAGCAGCCCGACAGTCCTTGGAAACACCATATATTTT.

The J gene is TRBJ2-3, the V gene TRBV7-3; D is unresolved. The germline gives CDR1 SGHTA, CDR2 FQGTGA. The CDR3 is made up of 16 amino acids. Trimming cost V 5 bases and J 1 base, with 16 bases left between them. CDR3 in amino acids: CASSHPSEGRTDTQYF. The CDR3 DNA is TGTGCCAGCAGCCACCCCTCAGAAGGTCGCACAGATACGCAGTATTTT.

The CDR3 loop reads CASSQVAFGTYNEQFF. The CDR3 DNA is TGTGCCAGCAGTCAGGTCGCGTTTGGGACCTACAATGAGCAGTTCTTC. The chain carries TRBV7-9 and TRBJ2-1, with D uncertain. The germline V gene has CDR1 SEHNR and CDR2 FQNEAQ (reference sequence). The V gene lost 6 bases and the J gene lost 2 bases, with 17 bases spanning the gap. This CDR3 has 16 amino acids.

The chain uses TRBV27 and TRBJ2-3; TRBD2 aligns across 8 bases. Germline V gives CDR1 MNHEY, CDR2 SMNVEV (reference sequence). The CDR3 is 15 amino acids. Trimming cost V 6 bases and J 5 bases; bases outside gene matches: 10. The CDR3 is CASRPLAGGGDTQYF. The CDR3, as DNA: TGTGCCAGCAGACCGCTAGCGGGTGGAGGAGATACGCAGTATTTT.

The chain combines TRBV10-3 with TRBJ2-2, with 9 bases that match TRBD1. Per germline, CDR1 ENHRY and CDR2 SYGVKD. The trim removed 0 bases at V and 6 bases at J, leaving 14 bases unmatched. The CDR3 consists of 19 residues. CDR3 bases: TGTGCCATCAGTGAGTCCAGGACAGGGGCCCCGAGAGTTCCCGGGGAGCTGTTTTTT. As protein: CAISESRTGAPRVPGELFF.

The chain employs TRBV29-1 and TRBJ1-2, with a weak D call TRBD1 (6 bases). Trimming took 4 bases from V and 8 from J, leaving 14 bases between them. Germline V gene lookup returns CDR1 SQVTM and CDR2 ANQGSEA. The CDR3 has 12 amino acids. CDR3 nucleotide sequence: TGCAGCGTTGGTGCAGGGGTCTACGGCTACACCTTC. Translated: CSVGAGVYGYTF.

This clone is medium-sized (0.01 to 0.1%) within its sample. V gene TRBV6-6 combines with J gene TRBJ2-7; D call uncertain. Looked up from germline, CDR1 is MNHNY and CDR2 is SVGAGI (reference sequence). Trimming cost V 0 bases and J 6 bases, with 6 bases left between them. The CDR3 sequence is 12 residues long. The CDR3 loop reads CASSYSLSEQYF. Here the CDR3 DNA reads TGTGCCAGCAGTTACTCGTTAAGCGAGCAGTACTTC.

This clone was found once. This chain uses TRBV11-2 with TRBJ2-2, with 9 bases identical to TRBD1. This CDR3 is built from 16 residues. J gave up 6 bases and V 1 base, and 6 bases lay outside the gene matches. CDR1 and CDR2 (germline): SGHAT, FQNNGV. The CDR3 DNA reads as TGTGCCAGCAGCTTAGTCCGGGACAGGGATTCCGGGGAGCTGTTTTTT. Its translation: CASSLVRDRDSGELFF.